This record covers a single T cell receptor (beta chain). The entry originates in a study of blood T cell repertoires in COVID-19. Across the whole study: Both acute and convalescent COVID-19 samples were obtained from the United States, Italy and Spain. T cells, B-cell-depleted T cells, or PBMCs provided the cDNA or gDNA that served as material.

The CDR3 totals 15 residues. Trimming cost V 2 bases and J 6 bases, with 16 bases left between them. The V gene's germline CDR1 is SEHNR and CDR2 FQNEAQ (reference sequence). How the authors handled the data: The authors estimated nucleated cell counts from reference gene primer amplification. Clones were sequenced by immunoSEQ multiplex PCR, and TCRdb holds only the in-frame ones, with some missing. V and J calls plus clone size are reproduced from that table; the DNA served to infer D and trimming. The data show about 100,000 clones, 90% seen once. The TCR comes from a man in his forties or fifties with acute or convalescent COVID-19. V and J are TRBV7-9 and TRBJ1-2; unclear D gene. The material sequenced was peripheral blood. CDR3 amino acids: CASSLFGSRDHGYTF. The CDR3 region has the DNA TGTGCCAGCAGCTTATTCGGGTCGAGGGATCATGGCTACACCTTC.